The 27 T cell receptor beta chains presented below share a single source sample, sequenced in a study of T cells after yellow fever vaccination. One entry per CDR3 protein, called by TCRdb with MiXCR from the 5' RACE reads. The table has around 600,000 distinct CDR3 sequences, over 9% seen once. The sequencing here drew on PBMCs, taken on the day of the yellow fever booster vaccination. The source of these receptors is a man aged 25 to 40 who received the YFV17D yellow fever vaccine.

The chain uses TRBV4-3 and TRBJ1-4; TRBD1 is a possible D gene (5 bases). CDR1 and CDR2 (germline): LGHNA, YSLEER. The V end was cut by 3 bases, the J end by 4 bases, with 12 bases between. The CDR3 is made up of 15 amino acids. This CDR3 is CASSQMGPINEKLFF. The CDR3 DNA sequence: TGCGCCAGCAGCCAGATGGGACCGATTAATGAAAAACTGTTTTTT.

The V gene is TRBV20-1, the J gene TRBJ1-1, with TRBD1 matching over 8 bases. V gave up 5 bases and J gave up 6 bases; unmatched junction bases: 5. The CDR3 has 12 amino acids. Germline V CDR1 and CDR2: DFQATT, SNEGSKA (reference sequence). The CDR3 reads CSAGQGAAEAFF. Written as DNA, the CDR3 is TGCAGTGCTGGTCAGGGGGCCGCTGAAGCTTTCTTT.

Ten or more counts support this clonotype. The chain combines TRBV7-9 with TRBJ2-7, with TRBD2 matching over 11 bases. This CDR3 region has 17 residues. Trimming cost V 3 bases and J 5 bases; bases outside gene matches: 12. In germline, CDR1 is SEHNR, CDR2 FQNEAQ (reference sequence). The CDR3 sequence: CASSLVLTSGRRNEQYF. The CDR3 DNA is TGTGCCAGCAGCTTGGTTCTCACTAGCGGGAGAAGGAACGAGCAGTACTTC.

V and J are TRBV29-1 and TRBJ2-1, with 8 positions matching TRBD2. This CDR3 has 14 amino acids. J lost 4 bases, V lost 5 bases, and 7 bases had no gene match. The V gene's germline CDR1 is SQVTM and CDR2 ANQGSEA. CDR3 loop: CSVLTSGHYNEQFF. DNA for the CDR3: TGCAGCGTTCTTACTAGCGGACATTACAATGAGCAGTTCTTC.

This clonotype was found a few times. The genes are TRBV7-2 and TRBJ2-1; tentatively, D is TRBD1 (5 bases). Looked up from germline, CDR1 is SGHTA and CDR2 is FQGNSA. This CDR3 spans 16 amino acids. The ends were cut back, 1 base at V and 0 bases at J, with 10 bases in the middle. CDR3 coding DNA: TGTGCCAGCAGCTTAGGGGGCCCAGGCTCCTACAATGAGCAGTTCTTC. Its protein is CASSLGGPGSYNEQFF.

This clonotype was seen a handful of times. The chain employs TRBV20-1 and TRBJ2-1; D ambiguous. The germline V gene has CDR1 DFQATT and CDR2 SNEGSKA (reference sequence). The ends were cut back, 7 bases at V and 6 bases at J, with 13 bases in the middle. The CDR3 consists of 12 residues. The CDR3 region has the DNA TGCAGTGGCTTGGGCGGCGGCAATGAGCAGTTCTTC. It codes for CSGLGGGNEQFF.

This clonotype occurred a few times. The junction and the germline gene differ at one end; a read error may be behind it. The V and J genes are TRBV5-1 and TRBJ2-6, with a tentative D call TRBD1 (5 bases). The CDR3 has 18 amino acids. Germline V gives CDR1 SGHRS, CDR2 YFSETQ. CDR3 sequence (DNA): TGCGCCAGCAGTTTGGCAGGGTCCAAATCGGCTGGGGCCAACGTCCTGACTTTC. This gives the protein CASSLAGSKSAGANVLTF.

V usage is TRBV3-1 and J usage is TRBJ2-3; a weak D match, TRBD2 (5 bases). There are 12 residues in the CDR3. Per the germline V gene, CDR1 is LGHDT and CDR2 is YNNKEL (reference sequence). V was cut by 1 base and J by 7 bases, with 6 bases left in between. The DNA for the CDR3 is TGTGCCAGCAGCCAAGGGAGGCATACGCAGTATTTT. Protein sequence: CASSQGRHTQYF.

This rearrangement joins TRBV3-1 to TRBJ1-2, with D maybe TRBD1 (5 bases). Trimming cost V 1 base and J 3 bases, with 9 bases left between them. The V gene's germline CDR1 is LGHDT and CDR2 YNNKEL (reference sequence). The CDR3 runs 14 residues. The CDR3 loop is CASSQGPGYYGYTF. The CDR3 DNA sequence: TGTGCCAGCAGCCAAGGTCCAGGGTACTATGGCTACACCTTC.

There are a few counts of this clonotype. The chain employs TRBV7-2 and TRBJ2-1; no clear D. Germline V CDR1 and CDR2: SGHTA, FQGNSA. The CDR3 runs 13 residues. V was clipped by 8 bases and J by 1 base, with 9 bases between them. CDR3 residues: CASAVVSYNEQFF. The CDR3 coding sequence is TGTGCCAGCGCGGTAGTTTCCTACAATGAGCAGTTCTTC.

The chain carries TRBV15 and TRBJ2-3; the D gene is possibly TRBD1 (5 bases). The CDR3 consists of 15 residues. The germline V and J ends were trimmed by 0 bases and 2 bases, with 9 bases remaining between them. From germline, CDR1 is LNHNV and CDR2 YYDKDF (reference sequence). CDR3 residues: CATSRDRQFTDTQYF. The CDR3 DNA is TGTGCCACCAGCAGAGACAGACAGTTCACAGATACGCAGTATTTT.

This clonotype turned up a few times. The chain has TRBV18 and TRBJ1-2; no firm D call. Trimming removed 2 bases at V and 4 bases at J, with 11 bases between. The CDR3 has 14 residues. Germline loops: CDR1 KGHSH, CDR2 LQKENI. In nucleotides, the CDR3 is TGTGCCAGCTCACCAGGACGGCCCGGCTATGGCTACACCTTC. Translation gives CASSPGRPGYGYTF. The entire variable domain, with the rest obtained from reference TRBV18 and TRBJ1-2, is as follows: NAGVMQNPRHLVRRRGQEARLRCSPMKGHSHVYWYRQLPEEGLKFMVYLQKENIIDESGMPKERFSAEFPKEGPSILRIQQVVRGDSAAYFCASSPGRPGYGYTFGSGTRLTVV.

This clonotype was picked up a small number of times. The chain uses TRBV7-2 and TRBJ2-1, with 9 bases matching TRBD2. The length of the CDR3 is 19 residues. Trimming took 0 bases from V and 0 from J; bases not matched to a gene: 9. Per the germline V gene, CDR1 is SGHTA and CDR2 is FQGNSA. The CDR3 sequence: CASSLAGSGRESSYNEQFF. DNA of the CDR3: TGTGCCAGCAGCTTAGCAGGTAGCGGGAGAGAAAGCTCCTACAATGAGCAGTTCTTC. Full variable domain (rest looked up from reference TRBV7-2 and TRBJ2-1): GAGVSQSPSNKVTEKGKDVELRCDPISGHTALYWYRQSLGQGLEFLIYFQGNSAPDKSGLPSDRFSAERTGGSVSTLTIQRTQQEDSAVYLCASSLAGSGRESSYNEQFFGPGTRLTVL.

The chain is built from TRBV13 and TRBJ2-3, with D unresolved. The V end was cut by 6 bases, the J end by 11 bases, with 21 bases between. CDR1 PRHDT and CDR2 FYEKMQ come from the germline V gene (reference sequence). This CDR3 spans 14 amino acids. As DNA, the CDR3 is TGTGCCAGCAGGCCCCACCCCGCCCCCTCGCAGCAGTATTTT. This codes for CASRPHPAPSQQYF.

This clonotype was observed a few times. The V call is TRBV4-3, the J call TRBJ2-6; perhaps D is TRBD1 or TRBD2 (5 bases each). The germline V gene has CDR1 LGHNA and CDR2 YSLEER. V dropped 0 bases and J dropped 2 bases, with 8 bases sitting between them. The CDR3 has 16 residues. CDR3 sequence (DNA): TGCGCCAGCAGCCAAGATCGGGGCACTGGGGCCAACGTCCTGACTTTC. Translation: CASSQDRGTGANVLTF.

This rearrangement joins TRBV29-1 to TRBJ2-3, with 9 bases fitting TRBD1. Germline lookup yields CDR1 SQVTM and CDR2 ANQGSEA. The length of the CDR3 is 15 residues. J lost 4 bases, V lost 0 bases, and 5 bases had no gene match. CDR3 sequence: CSVEDLGQGPDTQYF. CDR3 DNA sequence: TGCAGCGTTGAAGATCTGGGACAGGGTCCAGATACGCAGTATTTT.

This chain joins TRBV20-1 and TRBJ2-3; 11 nucleotides agree with TRBD1. V shed 3 bases and J 4 bases; nucleotides not matched to a gene: 6. The CDR3 contains 15 residues. The germline V gene encodes CDR1 DFQATT and CDR2 SNEGSKA (reference sequence). The CDR3 region is CSASGWGQGADTQYF. CDR3 nucleotide sequence: TGCAGTGCTAGTGGTTGGGGACAGGGGGCAGATACGCAGTATTTT.

This clonotype was seen more than once but under ten times. The V gene is TRBV15, the J gene TRBJ2-3, with 11 positions matching TRBD2. Per germline, CDR1 LNHNV and CDR2 YYDKDF (reference sequence). The CDR3 has 13 amino acids. V was pared by 9 bases and J by 3 bases, with 2 bases of the junction left unmatched. Here the CDR3 reads CATRLAGTDTQYF. The CDR3, as DNA: TGTGCCACAAGACTAGCGGGAACAGATACGCAGTATTTT.

The chain employs TRBV20-1 and TRBJ1-5, with D possibly matching TRBD1 (5 bases). CDR3 length: 13 amino acids. Deletions cut 3 bases from V and 7 bases from J, with 13 bases between. Germline V gene sequence: CDR1 DFQATT, CDR2 SNEGSKA (reference sequence). CDR3 sequence (DNA): TGCAGTGCTAGTTGGGGGGTGAGGCAGCCCCAGCATTTT. It yields the protein CSASWGVRQPQHF.

This clonotype was observed a few times. The V and J genes are TRBV6-1 and TRBJ1-2; D gene unclear. Germline CDR1 is MNHNS and CDR2 is SASEGT. Trimming removed 7 bases from V and 3 bases from J, with 15 bases in between. The CDR3 contains 14 residues. This CDR3 is CASTPIEADYGYTF. The CDR3 DNA sequence: TGTGCCAGCACACCGATCGAGGCGGACTATGGCTACACCTTC.

The gene calls are TRBV20-1 and TRBJ1-6; D call uncertain. This CDR3 has 15 residues. V lost 1 base and J lost 10, with 17 bases in between. Germline assignment: CDR1 DFQATT and CDR2 SNEGSKA (reference sequence). The CDR3: CSARVVQTRQSPLHF. The CDR3 nucleotides read TGCAGTGCTAGAGTTGTTCAAACCCGTCAGTCACCCCTCCACTTT.

The chain recombines TRBV20-1 with TRBJ2-1, with D uncertain. The CDR3 covers 15 residues. CDR1 and CDR2 from the germline V gene are DFQATT and SNEGSKA (reference sequence). Trimming took 6 bases from V and 0 from J, leaving 15 bases between them. The CDR3 DNA reads as TGCAGTGCCGCGGCGTTAGCTGGCTCCTACAATGAGCAGTTCTTC. It codes for CSAAALAGSYNEQFF.

The CDR3 DNA reads TGTGCCAGCAGTCCCGACAGGACTAGCGGGAGAGTTTCCTACGAGCAGTACTTC. Translation gives CASSPDRTSGRVSYEQYF. The chain uses TRBV6-2 or TRBV6-3 and TRBJ2-7, with TRBD2 matching 13 bases. Germline CDR1 is MNHEY and CDR2 is SVGEGT. CDR3 length: 18 amino acids. With 5 bases clipped from V and 1 base from J, the junction kept 11 bases outside the gene matches.

This clonotype was counted a few times. This sequence joins TRBV7-2 and TRBJ2-5; TRBD2 might be the D (6 bases). The germline V gene encodes CDR1 SGHTA and CDR2 FQGNSA. Trimming removed 3 bases at V and 4 bases at J, with 12 bases between. This CDR3 has 14 amino acids. CDR3 protein: CASSFGLGGETQYF. The DNA for the CDR3 is TGTGCCAGCAGCTTTGGACTGGGGGGAGAGACCCAGTACTTC.

This chain uses TRBV28 with TRBJ2-5; 8 bases are a match to TRBD2. The CDR3 consists of 16 residues. Unmatched junction bases numbered 14, after V lost 7 bases and J lost 4 bases. CDR1 is MDHEN and CDR2 is SYDVKM in the germline V gene. The CDR3 is CASTLAGQRLGETQYF. CDR3 sequence (DNA): TGTGCCAGCACGCTAGCGGGCCAAAGACTCGGAGAGACCCAGTACTTC.

V and J are TRBV15 and TRBJ1-5, with D perhaps matching TRBD1 (6 bases). V lost 3 bases to trimming and J lost 4 bases, with 28 bases between them. This CDR3 is built from 20 residues. Germline lookup yields CDR1 LNHNV and CDR2 YYDKDF (reference sequence). CDR3 sequence reads: CATSSLGTPGGGGRNQPQHF. CDR3 sequence (DNA): TGTGCCACCAGCAGTCTCGGGACACCTGGGGGTGGGGGTCGTAATCAGCCCCAGCATTTT.

The table lists this clonotype with a few counts. The J gene is TRBJ1-3, the V gene TRBV7-2; 9 nucleotides agree with TRBD1. Germline trimming cut 3 bases from V and 3 bases from J; bases unmatched to any gene: 3. Germline V gene lookup returns CDR1 SGHTA and CDR2 FQGNSA. This CDR3 has 15 amino acids. CDR3: CASSLTGGSGNTIYF. CDR3 nucleotides: TGTGCCAGCAGCTTGACAGGGGGTAGTGGAAACACCATATATTTT.